The clone carrying this T cell receptor beta chain was seen ten or more times. The antigen remains unidentified. TCRdb fed the 5' RACE reads into MiXCR, producing one record per CDR3 protein. The sample holds 200,000 to 250,000 distinct CDR3 sequences; 3.2% are singletons and the top ten take 3.2%. The data were obtained in a study of T cells after yellow fever vaccination. Regarding the study as a whole: FACS-sorted repertoires could harbor abundant contaminating bulk-population clonotypes. A minor fraction of clonotypes spanned both CD4 and CD8 compartments. Most clones from primary vaccination were detected again post-booster (96% CD4, roughly 85% CD8).

The CDR3 spans 19 residues. Germline CDR1 MNHEY, CDR2 SVGAGI. Trimming took 1 base from V and 1 from J; bases not matched to a gene: 9. The chain couples TRBV6-5 to TRBJ1-6; 8 nucleotides align to TRBD1. This receptor was obtained from a man younger than 35 who received the YFV17D yellow fever vaccine. This specimen was CD4+ T cells sorted from PBMCs, taken 10 days after the yellow fever booster vaccination. For the CDR3, the DNA is TGTGCCAGCAGTTACTTCACCAGGGGGCCGGAGTCCTATAATTCACCCCTCCACTTT. The encoded protein is CASSYFTRGPESYNSPLHF.